This T cell receptor beta chain was retrieved from a study of radiation and T cells in renal cell carcinoma. About the research overall: Nephrectomy followed 15 Gy stereotactic body radiation by 4 weeks.

The study's findings and limits: No pretreatment tumor biopsies were available for baseline clonotypes. In blood, top tumor clones expanded by 2 weeks, shrinking by 4.

This clone occurred a few times. Its antigen remains unknown. The length of the CDR3 is 13 residues. The J segment lost 5 bases and the V segment lost 7 bases, leaving 5 bases of the junction unmatched. Germline-derived CDR1 and CDR2 are MDHEN and SYDVKM. TCRdb keeps only in-frame clones here, not all; method: immunoSEQ multiplex PCR. This table holds roughly 78,000 clones, around 76% found once. Noted time point: blood 2 weeks post-SBRT. Treatment: 15 Gy SBRT to primary tumor, nephrectomy 4 weeks later. The chain employs TRBV28 and TRBJ1-3; TRBD1 agrees at 7 bases. The receptor was derived from a man aged 55-75 years with renal cell carcinoma. Specimen: blood, collected from a patient whose treatment included radiotherapy and nephrectomy. This chain's CDR3 is CASKATGRNTIYF. The DNA for the CDR3 is TGTGCCAGCAAGGCGACAGGGCGAAACACCATATATTTT.